The entry that follows covers one T cell receptor (beta chain) sequence. The J segment lost 0 bases and the V segment lost 0 bases, leaving 9 bases of the junction unmatched. CDR3 length equals 19 residues. This entry belongs to a study of blood T cell repertoires in COVID-19. For the study at large: PBMCs, B-cell-depleted T cells, or T cells were the source of the cDNA or gDNA that made up the material.

Across under 25 US areas, participants ranged in age from 18 to 89 years. Recovered Cohort 3 donors showed two negative PCRs, clearance, or symptom resolution. As processed by the authors: It was from reference gene primer amplification that nucleated cell counts were estimated. Sequencing used immunoSEQ multiplex PCR; TCRdb keeps in-frame clones, though not all of them. The D gene and trimming were derived from the DNA, and the V and J assignments and clone size from that table. The sample shows around 230,000 clones, approximately 84% of them seen only once. The source is a man aged 35-49 years who had recovered from COVID-19. Sequencing was done on a sample of PBMCs or T cells enriched from blood (not recorded which). This chain connects TRBV23-1 to TRBJ2-1; 9 positions agree with TRBD2. TRBV23-1 is filed as an ORF, its function uncertain. In DNA, the CDR3 is TGCGCCAGCAGTCAATCCAGCGGGGGGCCTCCTAGCTCCTACAATGAGCAGTTCTTC. Translation gives CASSQSSGGPPSSYNEQFF.